This T cell receptor beta chain was sequenced in a study of T cell changes during pregnancy in multiple sclerosis. Profiling relied on immunoSEQ multiplex PCR, and the TCRdb table lists in-frame clones only, not all of them. Counted here are under 45,000 clones, roughly 91% occurring once; the ten biggest clones make up 0.5% to 0.65%. The CDR3 has 15 amino acids. Germline assignment: CDR1 MDHEN and CDR2 SYDVKM. Trimming removed 5 bases from V and 4 bases from J; junction bases left unmatched: 3. Sequencing used CD4+ T cells from peripheral blood mononuclear cells, obtained in the third trimester of pregnancy. The V call is TRBV28, the J call TRBJ2-5, with TRBD2 matching over 14 bases. This receptor was taken from a female donor with multiple sclerosis, enrolled in a pregnancy study. The DNA for the CDR3 is TGTGCCAGCAGTCCGGGACTAGCGGGAGTAGAGACCCAGTACTTC. It yields the protein CASSPGLAGVETQYF.